Listed below are T cell receptor beta chains from one sample, sequenced in a study of T-cell reconstitution after alpha-beta-depleted transplantation in children. TCRdb used MiXCR to reprocess the PCR reads, holding one entry per CDR3 protein. The data contain 250,000 to 300,000 distinct CDR3 sequences, roughly 7.8% of them singletons. The source was peripheral blood, collected 360 days after TCRalphabeta/CD19-depleted stem cell transplant. All receptors come from a female patient under 10 years old who had a stem cell transplant for Fanconi anemia, so the T cells may come from the graft donor. The CDR3 runs from the conserved cysteine through the conserved F or W. Fields, in order: J gene, V gene, CDR3 protein.

j_gene: TRBJ1-5; v_gene: TRBV10-3; CDR3aa: CAISARGDQPQHF
j_gene: TRBJ1-2; v_gene: TRBV10-3; CDR3aa: CAVSDHNYGYTF
j_gene: TRBJ2-7; v_gene: TRBV24-1; CDR3aa: CATSDEQGIEQYF
j_gene: TRBJ2-2; v_gene: TRBV3-1; CDR3aa: CATSQEGLAGGPGGELFF
j_gene: TRBJ2-1; v_gene: TRBV20-1; CDR3aa: CSAGNGDYNEQFF
j_gene: TRBJ2-1; v_gene: TRBV27; CDR3aa: CASSPTAGGLYNEQFF
j_gene: TRBJ2-2; v_gene: TRBV6-4; CDR3aa: CASSREIAGELFF
j_gene: TRBJ1-2; v_gene: TRBV6-5; CDR3aa: CASSRYLGTATHYGYTF
j_gene: TRBJ2-1; v_gene: TRBV7-3; CDR3aa: CASSQGGVAQFF
j_gene: TRBJ2-7; v_gene: TRBV12-3/TRBV12-4; CDR3aa: CASSRGPGGGYEQYF
j_gene: TRBJ1-2; v_gene: TRBV7-8; CDR3aa: CASSLVADGPYGYTF
j_gene: TRBJ2-2; v_gene: TRBV7-8; CDR3aa: CASSLDPNTGELFF
j_gene: TRBJ2-5; v_gene: TRBV6-5; CDR3aa: CASSYAPSNQETQYF
j_gene: TRBJ2-5; v_gene: TRBV2; CDR3aa: CASSVLAVQETQYF
j_gene: TRBJ2-5; v_gene: TRBV5-4; CDR3aa: CASSLRMETQYF
j_gene: TRBJ1-2; v_gene: TRBV4-3; CDR3aa: CASSQDVAGTHGYTF
j_gene: TRBJ2-5; v_gene: TRBV7-2; CDR3aa: CASSLTGRLGGETQYF
j_gene: TRBJ2-7; v_gene: TRBV5-1; CDR3aa: CASSLVGTGIHEQYF
j_gene: TRBJ2-2; v_gene: TRBV24-1; CDR3aa: CATSDPDRSGELFF
j_gene: TRBJ2-1; v_gene: TRBV7-7; CDR3aa: CASSLDSWNEQFF
j_gene: TRBJ1-1; v_gene: TRBV5-1; CDR3aa: CASSWDKGEGTEAFF
j_gene: TRBJ2-1; v_gene: TRBV24-1; CDR3aa: CGASDPLTGGGLAGTDNEQFF
j_gene: TRBJ2-3; v_gene: TRBV12-3/TRBV12-4; CDR3aa: CASSPGTSGAMDTQYF
j_gene: TRBJ1-4; v_gene: TRBV28; CDR3aa: CASSPTRDEKLFF
j_gene: TRBJ2-1; v_gene: TRBV9; CDR3aa: CASSVAPDATRGSYNEQFF
j_gene: TRBJ1-1; v_gene: TRBV4-1; CDR3aa: CASSQVGNTEAFF
j_gene: TRBJ2-5; v_gene: TRBV18; CDR3aa: CASSPPVASGGTTQYF
j_gene: TRBJ1-2; v_gene: TRBV12-3/TRBV12-4; CDR3aa: CASSLATGEFNYGYTF
j_gene: TRBJ2-7; v_gene: TRBV27; CDR3aa: CASSFASGRVRGEQYF
j_gene: TRBJ2-3; v_gene: TRBV4-3; CDR3aa: CASSQDRILPGQDLDTQYF
j_gene: TRBJ1-4; v_gene: TRBV5-1; CDR3aa: CASSLGVEGKKLFF
j_gene: TRBJ2-2; v_gene: TRBV7-8; CDR3aa: CASSLGQGWGTGELFF
j_gene: TRBJ1-1; v_gene: TRBV6-2/TRBV6-3; CDR3aa: CASSYPTGDGARGMNTEAFF
j_gene: TRBJ2-7; v_gene: TRBV10-3; CDR3aa: CAISEQGGDEQYF
j_gene: TRBJ2-5; v_gene: TRBV7-2; CDR3aa: CASSLAGTSQETQYF
j_gene: TRBJ2-1; v_gene: TRBV3-1; CDR3aa: CASSQVRGARFF
j_gene: TRBJ2-7; v_gene: TRBV28; CDR3aa: CASRQGGGAYEQYF
j_gene: TRBJ2-1; v_gene: TRBV5-1; CDR3aa: CASSLGGGNYNEQFF
j_gene: TRBJ2-3; v_gene: TRBV9; CDR3aa: CASSGGTYFTDTQYF
j_gene: TRBJ2-1; v_gene: TRBV5-6; CDR3aa: CASILQGVYYNEQFF
j_gene: TRBJ2-3; v_gene: TRBV20-1; CDR3aa: CSASSLAGVVADTQYF
j_gene: TRBJ1-2; v_gene: TRBV12-3/TRBV12-4; CDR3aa: CASSFGRQGMGYTF
j_gene: TRBJ1-1; v_gene: TRBV6-5; CDR3aa: CASSYEVDTEAFF
j_gene: TRBJ1-5; v_gene: TRBV28; CDR3aa: CASSLWGYSNQPQHF
j_gene: TRBJ2-5; v_gene: TRBV27; CDR3aa: CAINPGTGGEETQYF
j_gene: TRBJ1-5; v_gene: TRBV27; CDR3aa: CASSPTGLNQPQHF
j_gene: TRBJ1-1; v_gene: TRBV29-1; CDR3aa: CSALTLNTEAFF
j_gene: TRBJ2-7; v_gene: TRBV6-2/TRBV6-3; CDR3aa: CASSYSRTEDEQYF
j_gene: TRBJ2-3; v_gene: TRBV18; CDR3aa: CASSPLSPSGGVHLPTNTQYF
j_gene: TRBJ1-3; v_gene: TRBV7-9; CDR3aa: CASSLAQGNTIYF
j_gene: TRBJ1-3; v_gene: TRBV2; CDR3aa: CASSLDRGDTIYF
j_gene: TRBJ2-1; v_gene: TRBV24-1; CDR3aa: CATSDWTGTNEQFF
j_gene: TRBJ1-6; v_gene: TRBV2; CDR3aa: CASSGQLGHSPLHF
j_gene: TRBJ2-1; v_gene: TRBV7-2; CDR3aa: CASSPLQGSSYNEQFF
j_gene: TRBJ2-2; v_gene: TRBV5-1; CDR3aa: CASTGPAWELFF